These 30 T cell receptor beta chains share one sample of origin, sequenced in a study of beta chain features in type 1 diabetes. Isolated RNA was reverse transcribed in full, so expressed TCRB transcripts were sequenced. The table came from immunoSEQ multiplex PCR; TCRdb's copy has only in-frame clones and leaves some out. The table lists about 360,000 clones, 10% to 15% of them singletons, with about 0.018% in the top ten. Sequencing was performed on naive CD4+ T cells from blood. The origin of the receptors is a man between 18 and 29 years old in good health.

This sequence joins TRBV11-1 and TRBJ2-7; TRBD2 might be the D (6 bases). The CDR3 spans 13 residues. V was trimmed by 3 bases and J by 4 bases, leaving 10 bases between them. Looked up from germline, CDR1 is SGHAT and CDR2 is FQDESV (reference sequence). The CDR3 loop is CASSLAGRYEQYF. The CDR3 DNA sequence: TGTGCCAGCAGCTTGGCGGGGAGGTACGAGCAGTACTTC.

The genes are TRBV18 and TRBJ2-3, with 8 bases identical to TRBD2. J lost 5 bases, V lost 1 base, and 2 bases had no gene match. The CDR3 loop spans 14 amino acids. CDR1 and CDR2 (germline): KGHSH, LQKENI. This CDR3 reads CASSPLGREDTQYF. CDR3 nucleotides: TGTGCCAGCTCACCACTCGGGAGGGAAGATACGCAGTATTTT.

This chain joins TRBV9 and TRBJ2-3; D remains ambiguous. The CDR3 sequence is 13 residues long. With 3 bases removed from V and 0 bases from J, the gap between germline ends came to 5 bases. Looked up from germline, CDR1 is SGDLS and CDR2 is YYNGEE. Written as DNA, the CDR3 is TGTGCCAGCAGCGCCATTAGCACAGATACGCAGTATTTT. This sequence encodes CASSAISTDTQYF.

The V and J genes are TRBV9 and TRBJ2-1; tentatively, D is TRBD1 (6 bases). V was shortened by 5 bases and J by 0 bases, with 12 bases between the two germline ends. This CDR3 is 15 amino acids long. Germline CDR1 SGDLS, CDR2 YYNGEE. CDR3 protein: CASRPTGSSYNEQFF. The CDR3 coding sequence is TGTGCCAGCAGACCGACAGGCAGCTCCTACAATGAGCAGTTCTTC.

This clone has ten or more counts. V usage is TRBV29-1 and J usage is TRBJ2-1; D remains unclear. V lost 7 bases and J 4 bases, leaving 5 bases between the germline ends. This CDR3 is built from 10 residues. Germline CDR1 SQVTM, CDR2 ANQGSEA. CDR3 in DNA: TGCAGCGCTTCGTACAATGAGCAGTTCTTC. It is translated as CSASYNEQFF.

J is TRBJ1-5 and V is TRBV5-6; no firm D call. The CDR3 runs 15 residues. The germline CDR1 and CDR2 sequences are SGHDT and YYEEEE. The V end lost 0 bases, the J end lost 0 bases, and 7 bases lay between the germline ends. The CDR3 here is CASSLAGFSNQPQHF. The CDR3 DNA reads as TGTGCCAGCAGCTTGGCTGGCTTTAGCAATCAGCCCCAGCATTTT.

This chain's CDR3 is CASSLSGTGQPQHF. The CDR3 DNA reads as TGTGCCAGCAGCTTATCCGGGACAGGTCAGCCCCAGCATTTT. The V gene is TRBV9, the J gene TRBJ1-5; 8 bases line up with TRBD1. CDR1 is SGDLS and CDR2 is YYNGEE in the germline V gene. J was trimmed by 6 bases and V by 4 bases; bases with no gene match: 6. The CDR3 is made up of 14 amino acids.

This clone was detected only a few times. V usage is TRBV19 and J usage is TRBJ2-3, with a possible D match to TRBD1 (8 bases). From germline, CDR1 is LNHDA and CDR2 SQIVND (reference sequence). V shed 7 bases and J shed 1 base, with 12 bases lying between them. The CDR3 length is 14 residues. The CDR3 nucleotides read TGTGCCAGTAAGCGGGGACAGGGCACAGATACGCAGTATTTT. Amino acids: CASKRGQGTDTQYF.

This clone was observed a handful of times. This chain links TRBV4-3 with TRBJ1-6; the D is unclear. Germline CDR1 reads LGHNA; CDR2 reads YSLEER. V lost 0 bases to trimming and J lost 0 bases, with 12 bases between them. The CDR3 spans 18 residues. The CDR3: CASSQELPGSSYNSPLHF. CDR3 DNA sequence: TGCGCCAGCAGCCAAGAACTACCCGGAAGCTCCTATAATTCACCCCTCCACTTT.

The CDR3 spells CASSPGQRNEKLFF. In nucleotides, the CDR3 is TGTGCCAGCTCACCCGGACAGAGAAATGAAAAACTGTTTTTT. The V call is TRBV18, the J call TRBJ1-4; possible D gene TRBD1, 6 bases. CDR1 and CDR2 (germline): KGHSH, LQKENI. There are 14 residues in the CDR3. V was pared by 3 bases and J by 5 bases, with 10 bases between.

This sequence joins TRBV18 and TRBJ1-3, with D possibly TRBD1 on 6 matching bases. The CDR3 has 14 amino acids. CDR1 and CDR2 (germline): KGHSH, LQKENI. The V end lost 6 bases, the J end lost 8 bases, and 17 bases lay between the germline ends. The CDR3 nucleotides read TGTGCCAGCTCGCCTGGACAGTTGTCGGACACCATATATTTT. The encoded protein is CASSPGQLSDTIYF.

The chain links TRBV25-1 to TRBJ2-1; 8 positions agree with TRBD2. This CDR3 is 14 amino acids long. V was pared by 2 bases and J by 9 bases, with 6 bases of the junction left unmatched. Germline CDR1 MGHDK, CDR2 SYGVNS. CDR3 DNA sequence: TGTGCCAGCAGTGAAAGAGCGGGGGCAGGTGAGCAGTTCTTC. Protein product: CASSERAGAGEQFF.

CDR3 protein: CASRPLGVAASGQYF. In DNA form, the CDR3 reads TGTGCCAGCAGGCCTCTCGGGGTAGCGGCCTCTGGGCAGTACTTC. This chain links TRBV6-5 with TRBJ2-7; a possible D gene is TRBD2 (6 bases). Germline V gene lookup returns CDR1 MNHEY and CDR2 SVGAGI. This CDR3 has 15 amino acids. V shed 6 bases and J shed 9 bases, with 24 bases lying between them.

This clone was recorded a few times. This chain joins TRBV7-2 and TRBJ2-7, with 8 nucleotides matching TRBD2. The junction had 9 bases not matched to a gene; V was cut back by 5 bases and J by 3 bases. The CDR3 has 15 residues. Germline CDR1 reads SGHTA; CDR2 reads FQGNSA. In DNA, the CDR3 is TGTGCCAGCAGCCTATACGGACTAGCCCTCTACGAGCAGTACTTC. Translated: CASSLYGLALYEQYF.

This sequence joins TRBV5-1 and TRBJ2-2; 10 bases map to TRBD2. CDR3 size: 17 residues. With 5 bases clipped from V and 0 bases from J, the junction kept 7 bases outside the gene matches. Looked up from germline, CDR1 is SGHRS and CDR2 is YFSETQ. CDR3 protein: CASRSASGGSNTGELFF. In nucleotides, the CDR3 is TGCGCCAGCAGGTCTGCTAGCGGGGGCTCGAACACCGGGGAGCTGTTTTTT.

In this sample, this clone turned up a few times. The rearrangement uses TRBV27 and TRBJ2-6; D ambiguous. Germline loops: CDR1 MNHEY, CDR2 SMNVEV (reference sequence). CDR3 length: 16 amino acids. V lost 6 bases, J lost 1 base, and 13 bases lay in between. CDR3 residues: CASRTIRRSGANVLTF. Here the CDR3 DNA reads TGTGCCAGCAGAACCATTCGTAGATCTGGGGCCAACGTCCTGACTTTC.

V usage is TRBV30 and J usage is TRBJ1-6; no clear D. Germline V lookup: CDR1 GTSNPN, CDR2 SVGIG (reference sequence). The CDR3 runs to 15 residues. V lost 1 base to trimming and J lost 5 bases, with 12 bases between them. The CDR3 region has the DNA TGTGCCTGGAGTGAGGCAGCGTTTAATAATTCACCCCTCCACTTT. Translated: CAWSEAAFNNSPLHF.

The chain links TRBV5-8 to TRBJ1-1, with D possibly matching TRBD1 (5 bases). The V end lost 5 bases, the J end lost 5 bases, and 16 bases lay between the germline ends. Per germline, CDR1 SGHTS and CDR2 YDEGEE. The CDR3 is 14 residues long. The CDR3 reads CASSSRQHGTEAFF. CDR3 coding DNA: TGTGCCAGCAGTTCCAGACAGCATGGGACTGAAGCTTTCTTT.

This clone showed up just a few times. CDR3 protein: CASVEAGVNEQFF. The CDR3 nucleotides read TGTGCCAGCGTCGAGGCAGGGGTTAATGAGCAGTTCTTC. This rearrangement joins TRBV28 to TRBJ2-1, with a possible D match to TRBD1 (6 bases). The CDR3 covers 13 residues. CDR1 is MDHEN and CDR2 is SYDVKM in the germline V gene. V was trimmed by 8 bases and J by 7 bases, leaving 15 bases between them.

The CDR3 sequence is CATSVDRASGNTIYF. The CDR3 DNA reads TGTGCCACCAGCGTAGACAGGGCTTCCGGAAACACCATATATTTT. The chain carries TRBV15 and TRBJ1-3; 7 bases fit TRBD1. With 5 bases clipped from V and 4 bases from J, the junction kept 8 bases outside the gene matches. Germline CDR1 and CDR2: LNHNV and YYDKDF (reference sequence). The length of the CDR3 is 15 residues. Full variable domain (missing parts from reference TRBV15 and TRBJ1-3): DAMVIQNPRYQVTQFGKPVTLSCSQTLNHNVMYWYQQKSSQAPKLLFHYYDKDFNNEADTPDNFQSRRPNTSFCFLDIRSPGLGDTAMYLCATSVDRASGNTIYFGEGSWLTVV.

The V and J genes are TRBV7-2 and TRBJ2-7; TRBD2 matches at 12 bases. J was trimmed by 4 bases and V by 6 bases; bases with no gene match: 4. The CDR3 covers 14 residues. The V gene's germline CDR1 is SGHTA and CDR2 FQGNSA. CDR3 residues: CASRQLAGGYEQYF. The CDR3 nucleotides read TGTGCCAGCAGACAACTAGCGGGAGGTTACGAGCAGTACTTC.

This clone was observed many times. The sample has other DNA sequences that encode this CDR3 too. CDR3: CASSRRGTQYF. CDR3 DNA: TGTGCCAGCAGTCGCCGAGGGACCCAGTACTTC. The genes are TRBV28 and TRBJ2-5; D not certain. V lost 5 bases and J 7 bases, leaving 8 bases between the germline ends. Germline values: CDR1 MDHEN, CDR2 SYDVKM. The CDR3 is 11 residues long.

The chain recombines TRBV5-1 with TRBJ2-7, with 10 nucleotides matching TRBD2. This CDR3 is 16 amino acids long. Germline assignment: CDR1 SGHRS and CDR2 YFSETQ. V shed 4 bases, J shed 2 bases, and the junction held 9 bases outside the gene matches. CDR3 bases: TGCGCCAGCAGCGGGGAATTAGCGGGAGGCCCCTACGAGCAGTACTTC. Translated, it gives CASSGELAGGPYEQYF.

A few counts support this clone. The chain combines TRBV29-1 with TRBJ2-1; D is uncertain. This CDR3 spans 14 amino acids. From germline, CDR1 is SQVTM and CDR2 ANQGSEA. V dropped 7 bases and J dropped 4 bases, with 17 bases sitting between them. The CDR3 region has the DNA TGCAGCGCCGAATCTAGTTTCATATACAATGAGCAGTTCTTC. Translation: CSAESSFIYNEQFF.

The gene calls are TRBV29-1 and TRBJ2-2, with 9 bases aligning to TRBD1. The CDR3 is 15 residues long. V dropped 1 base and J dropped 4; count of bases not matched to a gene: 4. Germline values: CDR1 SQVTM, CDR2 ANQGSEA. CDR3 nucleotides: TGCAGCGTTGAAGGGGTGACAGGGGGCACCGGGGAGCTGTTTTTT. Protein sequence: CSVEGVTGGTGELFF.

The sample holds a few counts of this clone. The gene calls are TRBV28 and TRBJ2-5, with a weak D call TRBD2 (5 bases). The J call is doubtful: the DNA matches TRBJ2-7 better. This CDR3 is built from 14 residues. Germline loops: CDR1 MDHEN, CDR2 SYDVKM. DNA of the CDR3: TGTGCCAGCAGTCCAATAGCGCGTCCCTACGAGCAGTACTTC. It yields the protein CASSPIARPYEQYF.

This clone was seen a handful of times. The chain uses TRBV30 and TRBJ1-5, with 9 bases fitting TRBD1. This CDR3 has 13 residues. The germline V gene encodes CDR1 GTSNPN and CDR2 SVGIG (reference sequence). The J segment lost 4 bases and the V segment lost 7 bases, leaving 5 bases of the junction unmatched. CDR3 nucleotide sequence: TGTGCCTTGGGACAGGGTATGAATCAGCCCCAGCATTTT. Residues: CALGQGMNQPQHF.

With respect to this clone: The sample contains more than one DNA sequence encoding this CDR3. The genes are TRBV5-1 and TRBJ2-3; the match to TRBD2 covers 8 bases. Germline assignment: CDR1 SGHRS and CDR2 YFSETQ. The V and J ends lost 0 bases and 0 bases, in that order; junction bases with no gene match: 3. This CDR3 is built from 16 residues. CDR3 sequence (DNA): TGCGCCAGCAGCTTGGGCGCTAGCGGGAGCACAGATACGCAGTATTTT. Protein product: CASSLGASGSTDTQYF.

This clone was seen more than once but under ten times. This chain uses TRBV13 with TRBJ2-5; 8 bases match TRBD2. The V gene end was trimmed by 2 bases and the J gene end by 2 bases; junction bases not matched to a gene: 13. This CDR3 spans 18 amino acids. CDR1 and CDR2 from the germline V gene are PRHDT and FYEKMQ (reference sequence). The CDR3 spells CASSLPGRDPLIQETQYF. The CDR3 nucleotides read TGTGCCAGCAGCTTACCCGGGAGGGACCCCCTTATACAAGAGACCCAGTACTTC.

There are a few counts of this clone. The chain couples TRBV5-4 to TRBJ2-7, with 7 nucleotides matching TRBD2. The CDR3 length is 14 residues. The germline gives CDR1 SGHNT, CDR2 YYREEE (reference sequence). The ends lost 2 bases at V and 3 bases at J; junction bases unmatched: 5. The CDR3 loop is CASSFGGGIYEQYF. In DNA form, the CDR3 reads TGTGCCAGCAGCTTCGGCGGGGGAATCTACGAGCAGTACTTC. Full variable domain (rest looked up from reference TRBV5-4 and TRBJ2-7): ETGVTQSPTHLIKTRGQQVTLRCSSQSGHNTVSWYQQALGQGPQFIFQYYREEENGRGNFPPRFSGLQFPNYSSELNVNALELDDSALYLCASSFGGGIYEQYFGPGTRLTVT.